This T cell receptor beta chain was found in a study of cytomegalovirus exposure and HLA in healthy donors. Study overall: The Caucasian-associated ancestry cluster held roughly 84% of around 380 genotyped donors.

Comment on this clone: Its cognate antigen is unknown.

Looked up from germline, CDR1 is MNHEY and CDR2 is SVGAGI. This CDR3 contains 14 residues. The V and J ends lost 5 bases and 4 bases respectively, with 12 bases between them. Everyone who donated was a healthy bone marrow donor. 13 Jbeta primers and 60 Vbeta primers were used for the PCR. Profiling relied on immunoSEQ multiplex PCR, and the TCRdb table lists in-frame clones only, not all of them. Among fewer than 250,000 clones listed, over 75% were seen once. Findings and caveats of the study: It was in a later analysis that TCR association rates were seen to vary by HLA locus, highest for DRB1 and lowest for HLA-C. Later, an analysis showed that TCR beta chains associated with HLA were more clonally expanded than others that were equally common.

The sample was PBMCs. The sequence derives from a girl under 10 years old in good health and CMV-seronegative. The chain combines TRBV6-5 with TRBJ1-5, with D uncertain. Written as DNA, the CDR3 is TGTGCCAGCAGTGCCCCGGGAGGGAATCAGCCCCAGCATTTT. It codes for CASSAPGGNQPQHF.